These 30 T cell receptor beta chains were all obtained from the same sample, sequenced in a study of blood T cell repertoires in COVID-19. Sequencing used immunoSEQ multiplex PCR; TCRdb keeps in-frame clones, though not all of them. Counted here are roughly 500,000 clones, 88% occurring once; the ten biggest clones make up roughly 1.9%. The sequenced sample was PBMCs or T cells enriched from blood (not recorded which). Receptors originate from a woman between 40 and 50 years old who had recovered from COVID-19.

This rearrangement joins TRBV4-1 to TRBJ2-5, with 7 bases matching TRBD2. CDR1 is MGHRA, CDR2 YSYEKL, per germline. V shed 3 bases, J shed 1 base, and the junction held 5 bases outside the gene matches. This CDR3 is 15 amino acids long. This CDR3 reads CASSQSGTSQETQYF. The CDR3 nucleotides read TGCGCCAGCAGCCAGAGCGGGACCTCCCAAGAGACCCAGTACTTC.

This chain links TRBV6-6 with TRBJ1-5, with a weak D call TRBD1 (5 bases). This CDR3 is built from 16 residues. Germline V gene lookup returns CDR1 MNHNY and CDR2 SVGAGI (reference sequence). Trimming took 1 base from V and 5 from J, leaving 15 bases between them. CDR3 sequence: CASSYFVQGEDQPQHF. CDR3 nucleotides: TGTGCCAGCAGTTACTTCGTCCAGGGTGAGGATCAGCCCCAGCATTTT.

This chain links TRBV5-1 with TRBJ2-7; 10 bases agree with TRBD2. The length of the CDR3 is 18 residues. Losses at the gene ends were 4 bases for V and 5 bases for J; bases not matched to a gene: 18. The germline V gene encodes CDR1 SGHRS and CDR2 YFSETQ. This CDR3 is CASSTNLPLAGDWHEQYF. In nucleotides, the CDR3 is TGCGCCAGCAGCACCAATCTACCGCTAGCGGGAGATTGGCACGAGCAGTACTTC.

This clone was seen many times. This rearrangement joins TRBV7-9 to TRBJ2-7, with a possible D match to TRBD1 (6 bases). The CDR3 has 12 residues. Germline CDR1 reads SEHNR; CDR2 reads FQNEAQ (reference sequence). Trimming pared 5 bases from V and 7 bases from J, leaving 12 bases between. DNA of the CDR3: TGTGCCAGCAGCCTACAGGGTTGGGAGCAGTACTTC. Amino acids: CASSLQGWEQYF.

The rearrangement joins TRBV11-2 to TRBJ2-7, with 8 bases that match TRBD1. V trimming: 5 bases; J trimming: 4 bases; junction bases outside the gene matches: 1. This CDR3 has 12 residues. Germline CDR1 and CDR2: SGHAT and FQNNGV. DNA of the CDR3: TGTGCCAGCAGCAGACAGGGGTACGAGCAGTACTTC. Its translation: CASSRQGYEQYF.

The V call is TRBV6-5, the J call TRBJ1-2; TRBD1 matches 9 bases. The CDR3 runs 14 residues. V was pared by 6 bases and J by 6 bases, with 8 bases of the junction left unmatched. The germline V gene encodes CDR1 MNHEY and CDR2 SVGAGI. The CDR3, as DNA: TGTGCCAGCAGAGATACAGGGGGCGCGGATGGCTACACCTTC. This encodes CASRDTGGADGYTF.

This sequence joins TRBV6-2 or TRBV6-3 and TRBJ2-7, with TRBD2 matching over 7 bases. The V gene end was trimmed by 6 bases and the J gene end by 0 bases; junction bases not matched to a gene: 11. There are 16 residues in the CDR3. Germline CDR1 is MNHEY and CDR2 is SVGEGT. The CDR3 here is CASSPLAVWPSYEQYF. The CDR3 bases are TGTGCCAGCAGCCCCCTAGCGGTGTGGCCCTCCTACGAGCAGTACTTC.

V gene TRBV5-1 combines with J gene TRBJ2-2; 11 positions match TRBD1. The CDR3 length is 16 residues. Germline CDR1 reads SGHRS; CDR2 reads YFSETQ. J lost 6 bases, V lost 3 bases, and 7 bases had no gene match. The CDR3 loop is CASSWTGGARSGELFF. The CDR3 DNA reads TGCGCCAGCAGCTGGACAGGGGGCGCGCGGTCCGGGGAGCTGTTTTTT.

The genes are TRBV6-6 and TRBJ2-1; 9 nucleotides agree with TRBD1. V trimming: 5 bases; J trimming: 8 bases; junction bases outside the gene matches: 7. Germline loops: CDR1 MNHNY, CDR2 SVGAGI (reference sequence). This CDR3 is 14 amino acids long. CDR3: CASSPGTGIYEQFF. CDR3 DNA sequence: TGTGCCAGCAGTCCCGGGACAGGGATCTATGAGCAGTTCTTC.

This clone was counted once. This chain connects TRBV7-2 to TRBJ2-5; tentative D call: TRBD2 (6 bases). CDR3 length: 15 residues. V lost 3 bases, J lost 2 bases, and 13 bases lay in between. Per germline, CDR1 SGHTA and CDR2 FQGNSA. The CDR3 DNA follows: TGTGCCAGCAGCTTGGCGGGACCGCCACAAGAGACCCAGTACTTC. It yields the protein CASSLAGPPQETQYF.

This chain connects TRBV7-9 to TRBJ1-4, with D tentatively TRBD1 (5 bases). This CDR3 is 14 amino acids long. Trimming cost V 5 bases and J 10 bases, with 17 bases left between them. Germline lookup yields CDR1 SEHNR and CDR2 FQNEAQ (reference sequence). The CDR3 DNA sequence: TGTGCCAGCAGCAAAGAATACCCAGGGATAAAACTGTTTTTT. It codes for CASSKEYPGIKLFF.

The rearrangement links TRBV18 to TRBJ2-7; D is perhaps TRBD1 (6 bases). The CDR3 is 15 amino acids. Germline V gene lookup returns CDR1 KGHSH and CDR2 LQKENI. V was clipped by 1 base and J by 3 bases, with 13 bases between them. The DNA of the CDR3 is TGTGCCAGCTCACCACGGACAGTTCAAATCTACGAGCAGTACTTC. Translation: CASSPRTVQIYEQYF.

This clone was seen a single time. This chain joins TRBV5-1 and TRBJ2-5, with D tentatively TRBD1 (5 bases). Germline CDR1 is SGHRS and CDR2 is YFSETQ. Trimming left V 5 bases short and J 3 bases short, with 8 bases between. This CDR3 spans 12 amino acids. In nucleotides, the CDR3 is TGCGCCAGCAGTTCAGGGAAAGAGACCCAGTACTTC. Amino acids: CASSSGKETQYF.

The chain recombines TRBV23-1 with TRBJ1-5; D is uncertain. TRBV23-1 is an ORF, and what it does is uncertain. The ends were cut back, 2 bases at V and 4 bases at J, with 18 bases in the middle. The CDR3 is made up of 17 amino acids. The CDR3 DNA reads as TGCGCCAGCAGTCAAATTAGGGTGGGATGGGAGAATCAGCCCCAGCATTTT. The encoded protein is CASSQIRVGWENQPQHF.

CDR3 sequence: CASSLIMWRGSYNEQFF. The CDR3 DNA follows: TGTGCCAGCAGTTTAATAATGTGGCGGGGCTCCTACAATGAGCAGTTCTTC. This chain links TRBV27 with TRBJ2-1; possible D gene TRBD2, 6 bases. The ends were cut back, 2 bases at V and 0 bases at J, with 14 bases in the middle. Germline values: CDR1 MNHEY, CDR2 SMNVEV (reference sequence). The CDR3 is 17 residues long.

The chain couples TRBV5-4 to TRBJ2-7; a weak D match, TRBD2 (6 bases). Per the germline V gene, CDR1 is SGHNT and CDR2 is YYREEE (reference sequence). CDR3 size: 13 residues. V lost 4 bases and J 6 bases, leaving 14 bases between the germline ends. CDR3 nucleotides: TGTGCCAGCAGCCCCCTGGAGGGATTCGAGCAGTACTTC. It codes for CASSPLEGFEQYF.

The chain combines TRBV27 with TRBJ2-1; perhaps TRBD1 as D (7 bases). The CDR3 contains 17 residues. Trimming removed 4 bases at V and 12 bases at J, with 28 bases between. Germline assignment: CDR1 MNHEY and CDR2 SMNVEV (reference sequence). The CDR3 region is CASSSITGQARGVVQFF. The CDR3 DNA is TGTGCCAGCAGTTCCATAACCGGACAGGCCAGGGGGGTCGTGCAGTTCTTC.

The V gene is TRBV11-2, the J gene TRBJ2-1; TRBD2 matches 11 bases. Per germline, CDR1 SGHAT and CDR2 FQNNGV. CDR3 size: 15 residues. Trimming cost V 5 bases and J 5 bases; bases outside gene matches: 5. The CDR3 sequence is CASSPLAGGDNEQFF. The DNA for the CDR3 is TGTGCCAGCAGCCCCCTAGCGGGAGGTGACAATGAGCAGTTCTTC.

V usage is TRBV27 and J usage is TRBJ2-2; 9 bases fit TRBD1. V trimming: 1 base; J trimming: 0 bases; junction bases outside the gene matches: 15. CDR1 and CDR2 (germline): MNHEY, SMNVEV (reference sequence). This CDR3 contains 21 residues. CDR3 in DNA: TGTGCCAGCAGTTTATTGCTCCGGGACAGGGAGTCGGCCTCGAACACCGGGGAGCTGTTTTTT. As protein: CASSLLLRDRESASNTGELFF.

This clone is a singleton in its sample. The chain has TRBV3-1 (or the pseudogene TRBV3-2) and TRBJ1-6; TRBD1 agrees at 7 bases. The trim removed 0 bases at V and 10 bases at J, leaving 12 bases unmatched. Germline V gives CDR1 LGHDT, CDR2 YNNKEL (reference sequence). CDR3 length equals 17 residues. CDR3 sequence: CASSQDRRQGVRSPLHF. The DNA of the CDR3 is TGTGCCAGCAGCCAAGACCGGAGACAGGGTGTCCGGTCACCCCTCCACTTT.

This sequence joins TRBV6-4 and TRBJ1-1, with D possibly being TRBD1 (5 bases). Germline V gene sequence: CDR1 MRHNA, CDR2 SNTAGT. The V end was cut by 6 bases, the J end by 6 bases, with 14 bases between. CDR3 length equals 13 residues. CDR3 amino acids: CASSERRGAEAFF. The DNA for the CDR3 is TGTGCCAGCAGCGAGAGGAGGGGCGCTGAAGCTTTCTTT.

The CDR3 reads CASSYSGEGTDTQYF. Written as DNA, the CDR3 is TGTGCCAGCAGTTACTCGGGGGAGGGCACAGATACGCAGTATTTT. The chain links TRBV6-5 to TRBJ2-3, with a tentative D call TRBD2 (6 bases). Trimming stripped 0 bases from V and 1 base from J, with 8 bases between. The CDR3 contains 15 residues. Germline V lookup: CDR1 MNHEY, CDR2 SVGAGI.

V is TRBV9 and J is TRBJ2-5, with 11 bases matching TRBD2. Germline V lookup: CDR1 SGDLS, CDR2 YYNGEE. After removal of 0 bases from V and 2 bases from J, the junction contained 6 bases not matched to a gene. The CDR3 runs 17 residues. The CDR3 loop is CASSVGGTSGLQETQYF. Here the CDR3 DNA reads TGTGCCAGCAGCGTAGGGGGGACTAGCGGTTTACAAGAGACCCAGTACTTC.

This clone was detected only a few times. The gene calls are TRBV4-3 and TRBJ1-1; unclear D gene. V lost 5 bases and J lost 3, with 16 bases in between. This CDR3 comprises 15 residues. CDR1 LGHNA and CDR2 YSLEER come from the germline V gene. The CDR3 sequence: CASSSSRYEDTEAFF. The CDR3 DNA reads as TGCGCCAGCAGCTCTAGTCGTTATGAGGACACTGAAGCTTTCTTT.

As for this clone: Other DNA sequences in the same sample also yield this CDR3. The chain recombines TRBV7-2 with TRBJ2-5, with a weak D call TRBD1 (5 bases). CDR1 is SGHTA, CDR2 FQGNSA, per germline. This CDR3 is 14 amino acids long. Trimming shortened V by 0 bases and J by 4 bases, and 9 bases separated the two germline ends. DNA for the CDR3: TGTGCCAGCAGCTTAGCATTAGGGGCAGAGACCCAGTACTTC. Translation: CASSLALGAETQYF.

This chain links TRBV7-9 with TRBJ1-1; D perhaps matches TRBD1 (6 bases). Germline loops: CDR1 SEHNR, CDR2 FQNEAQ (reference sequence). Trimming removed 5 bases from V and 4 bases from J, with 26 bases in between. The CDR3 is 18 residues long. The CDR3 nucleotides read TGTGCCAGCAGCCCCCTGTCCGGGGGGCAGGTCGGGTCCACTGAAGCTTTCTTT. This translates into CASSPLSGGQVGSTEAFF.

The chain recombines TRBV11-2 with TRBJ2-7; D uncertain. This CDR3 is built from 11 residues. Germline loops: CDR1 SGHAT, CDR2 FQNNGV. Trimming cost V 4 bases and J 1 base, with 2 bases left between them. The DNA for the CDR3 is TGTGCCAGCAGCTCGTCCTACGAGCAGTACTTC. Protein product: CASSSSYEQYF. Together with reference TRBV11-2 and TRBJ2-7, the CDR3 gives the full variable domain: EAGVAQSPRYKIIEKRQSVAFWCNPISGHATLYWYQQILGQGPKLLIQFQNNGVVDDSQLPKDRFSAERLKGVDSTLKIQPAKLEDSAVYLCASSSSYEQYFGPGTRLTVT.

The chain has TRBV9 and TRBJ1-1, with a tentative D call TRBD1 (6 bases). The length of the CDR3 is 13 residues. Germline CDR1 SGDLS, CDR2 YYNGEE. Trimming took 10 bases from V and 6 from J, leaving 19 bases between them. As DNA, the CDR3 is TGTGCCGCCGGGGTGGGGGCGAGTTCTGAAGCTTTCTTT. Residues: CAAGVGASSEAFF.

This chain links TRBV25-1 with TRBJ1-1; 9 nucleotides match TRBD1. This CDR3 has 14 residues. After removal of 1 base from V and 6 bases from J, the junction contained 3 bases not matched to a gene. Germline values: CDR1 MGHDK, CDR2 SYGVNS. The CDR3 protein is CASSELRQGAEAFF. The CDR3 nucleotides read TGTGCCAGCAGTGAATTGAGACAGGGGGCTGAAGCTTTCTTT.

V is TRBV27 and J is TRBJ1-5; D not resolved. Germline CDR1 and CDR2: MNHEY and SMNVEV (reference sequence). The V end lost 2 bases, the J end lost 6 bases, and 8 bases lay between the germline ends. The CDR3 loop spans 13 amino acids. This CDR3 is CASSLLVGQPQHF. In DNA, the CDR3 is TGTGCCAGCAGTTTACTAGTAGGTCAGCCCCAGCATTTT.